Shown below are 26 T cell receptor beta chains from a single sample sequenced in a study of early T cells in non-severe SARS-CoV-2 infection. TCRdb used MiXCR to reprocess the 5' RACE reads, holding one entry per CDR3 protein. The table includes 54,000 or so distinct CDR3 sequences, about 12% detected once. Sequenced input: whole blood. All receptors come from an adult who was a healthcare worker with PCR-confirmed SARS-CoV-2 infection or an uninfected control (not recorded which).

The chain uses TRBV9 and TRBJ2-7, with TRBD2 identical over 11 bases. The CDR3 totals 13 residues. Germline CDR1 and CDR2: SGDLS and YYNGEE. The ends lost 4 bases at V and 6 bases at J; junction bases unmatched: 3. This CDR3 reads CASSPGTSGEQYF. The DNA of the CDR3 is TGTGCCAGCAGCCCAGGGACTAGCGGCGAGCAGTACTTC.

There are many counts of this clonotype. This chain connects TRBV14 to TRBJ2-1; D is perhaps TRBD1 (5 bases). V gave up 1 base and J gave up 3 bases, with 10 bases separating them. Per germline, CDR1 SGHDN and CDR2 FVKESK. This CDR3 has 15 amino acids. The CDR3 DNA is TGTGCCAGCAGCCAAGGGGGCACCGTCTACAATGAGCAGTTCTTC. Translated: CASSQGGTVYNEQFF.

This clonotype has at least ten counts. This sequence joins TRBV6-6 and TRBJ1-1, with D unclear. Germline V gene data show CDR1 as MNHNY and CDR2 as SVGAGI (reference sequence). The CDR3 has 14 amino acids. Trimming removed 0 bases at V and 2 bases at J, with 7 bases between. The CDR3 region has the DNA TGTGCCAGCAGTTACTCGTCAGATAACACTGAAGCTTTCTTT. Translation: CASSYSSDNTEAFF.

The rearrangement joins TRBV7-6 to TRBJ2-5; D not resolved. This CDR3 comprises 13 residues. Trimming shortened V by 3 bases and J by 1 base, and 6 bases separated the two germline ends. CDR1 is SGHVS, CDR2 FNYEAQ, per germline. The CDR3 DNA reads TGTGCCAGCAGCTTCAGGACCCAAGAGACCCAGTACTTC. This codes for CASSFRTQETQYF.

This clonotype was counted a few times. For the CDR3, the DNA is TGTGCCAGCAGCTTAATTCTGGGGGACGAGACCCAGTACTTC. Translation: CASSLILGDETQYF. The chain couples TRBV7-7 to TRBJ2-5; D is possibly TRBD1 or TRBD2 (5 bases each). CDR1 is SSHAT, CDR2 FNYEAQ, per germline (reference sequence). Trimming removed 2 bases at V and 5 bases at J, with 12 bases between. The length of the CDR3 is 14 residues.

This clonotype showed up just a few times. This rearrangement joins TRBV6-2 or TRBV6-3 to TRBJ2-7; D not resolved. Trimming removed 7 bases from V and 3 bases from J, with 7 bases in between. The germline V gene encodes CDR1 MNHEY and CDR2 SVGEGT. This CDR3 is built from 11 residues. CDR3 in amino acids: CASTDLYEQYF. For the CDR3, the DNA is TGTGCCAGCACCGACCTCTACGAGCAGTACTTC.

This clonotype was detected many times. This chain's CDR3 is CASSRDTPYEQYF. CDR3 in DNA: TGTGCCAGCAGTCGGGACACCCCCTACGAGCAGTACTTC. The chain combines TRBV6-1 with TRBJ2-7; D is perhaps TRBD1 (6 bases). The V and J ends lost 5 bases and 2 bases respectively, with 10 bases between them. CDR3 length: 13 residues. Germline V gene sequence: CDR1 MNHNS, CDR2 SASEGT.

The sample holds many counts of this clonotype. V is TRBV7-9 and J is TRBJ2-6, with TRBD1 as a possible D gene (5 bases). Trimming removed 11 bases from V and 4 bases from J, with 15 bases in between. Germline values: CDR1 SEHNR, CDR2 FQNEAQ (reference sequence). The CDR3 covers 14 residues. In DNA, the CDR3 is TGTGCCTCACCGCAGGGCTCCGGGGCCAACGTCCTGACTTTC. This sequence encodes CASPQGSGANVLTF.

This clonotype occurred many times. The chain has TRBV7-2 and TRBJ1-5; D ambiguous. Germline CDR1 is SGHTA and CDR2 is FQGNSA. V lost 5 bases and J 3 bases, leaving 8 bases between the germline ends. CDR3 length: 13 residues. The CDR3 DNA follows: TGTGCCAGCAGCCGGACTGCCAATCAGCCCCAGCATTTT. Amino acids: CASSRTANQPQHF.

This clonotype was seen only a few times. CDR3: CASSSYRGSNSPLHF. DNA of the CDR3: TGTGCCAGCAGTTCCTACAGGGGTAGTAATTCACCCCTCCACTTT. The genes are TRBV12-3 or TRBV12-4 and TRBJ1-6; TRBD1 matches 7 bases. The trim removed 4 bases at V and 6 bases at J, leaving 6 bases unmatched. The CDR3 runs 15 residues.

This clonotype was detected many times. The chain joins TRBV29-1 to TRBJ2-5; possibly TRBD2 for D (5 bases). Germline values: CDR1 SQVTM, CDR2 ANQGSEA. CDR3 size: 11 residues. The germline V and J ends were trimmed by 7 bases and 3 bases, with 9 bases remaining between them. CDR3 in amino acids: CSASGEETQYF. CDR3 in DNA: TGCAGCGCGAGCGGAGAAGAGACCCAGTACTTC.

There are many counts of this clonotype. Here the CDR3 reads CASSQGQGNSPLHF. CDR3 DNA: TGTGCCAGCAGCCAGGGACAGGGAAATTCACCCCTCCACTTT. The chain couples TRBV9 to TRBJ1-6, with 9 bases matching TRBD1. V trimming: 4 bases; J trimming: 7 bases; junction bases outside the gene matches: 3. Germline V lookup: CDR1 SGDLS, CDR2 YYNGEE. The CDR3 consists of 14 residues.

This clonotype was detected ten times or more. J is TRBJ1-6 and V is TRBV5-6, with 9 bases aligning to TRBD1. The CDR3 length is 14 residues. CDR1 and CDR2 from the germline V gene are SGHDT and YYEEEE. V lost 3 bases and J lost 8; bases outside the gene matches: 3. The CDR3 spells CASSWGQGDSPLHF. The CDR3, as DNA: TGTGCCAGCAGCTGGGGACAGGGTGATTCACCCCTCCACTTT.

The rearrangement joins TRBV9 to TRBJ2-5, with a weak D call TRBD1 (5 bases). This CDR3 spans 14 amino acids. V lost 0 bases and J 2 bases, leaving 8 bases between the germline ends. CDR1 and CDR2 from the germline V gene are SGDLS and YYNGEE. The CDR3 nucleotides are TGTGCCAGCAGCGTAGAAGGGGCTCAAGAGACCCAGTACTTC. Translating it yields CASSVEGAQETQYF.

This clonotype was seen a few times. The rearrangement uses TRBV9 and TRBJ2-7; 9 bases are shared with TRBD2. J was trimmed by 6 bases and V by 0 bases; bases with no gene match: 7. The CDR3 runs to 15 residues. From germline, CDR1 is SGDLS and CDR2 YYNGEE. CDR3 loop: CASSVEPSGTAEQYF. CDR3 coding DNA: TGTGCCAGCAGCGTAGAACCTAGCGGGACTGCCGAGCAGTACTTC.

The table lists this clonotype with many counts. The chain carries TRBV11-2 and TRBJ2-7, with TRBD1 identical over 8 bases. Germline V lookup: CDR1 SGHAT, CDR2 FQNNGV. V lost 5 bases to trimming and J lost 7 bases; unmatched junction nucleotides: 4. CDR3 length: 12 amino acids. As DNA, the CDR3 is TGTGCCAGCAGCGCAAGGACAGGGGAGCAGTACTTC. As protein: CASSARTGEQYF.

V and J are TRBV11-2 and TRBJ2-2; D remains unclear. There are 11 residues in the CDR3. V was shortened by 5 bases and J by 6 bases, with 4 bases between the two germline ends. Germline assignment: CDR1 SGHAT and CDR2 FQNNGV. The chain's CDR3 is CASSLPGELFF. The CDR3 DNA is TGTGCCAGCAGCCTCCCCGGGGAGCTGTTTTTT.

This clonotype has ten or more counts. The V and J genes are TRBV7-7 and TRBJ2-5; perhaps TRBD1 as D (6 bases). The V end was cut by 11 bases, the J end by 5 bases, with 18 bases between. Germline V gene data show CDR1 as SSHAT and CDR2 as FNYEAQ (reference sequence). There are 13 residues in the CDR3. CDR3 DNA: TGTGCCGTCGTACAGGGTAGCAGGGAGACCCAGTACTTC. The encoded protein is CAVVQGSRETQYF.

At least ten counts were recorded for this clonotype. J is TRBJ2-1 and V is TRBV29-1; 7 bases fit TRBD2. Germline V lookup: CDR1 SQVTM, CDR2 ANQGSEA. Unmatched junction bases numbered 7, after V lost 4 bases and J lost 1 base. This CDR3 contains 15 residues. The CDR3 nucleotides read TGCAGCGTTGGGGGAGTGGGAGGGTCCTACAATGAGCAGTTCTTC. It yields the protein CSVGGVGGSYNEQFF.

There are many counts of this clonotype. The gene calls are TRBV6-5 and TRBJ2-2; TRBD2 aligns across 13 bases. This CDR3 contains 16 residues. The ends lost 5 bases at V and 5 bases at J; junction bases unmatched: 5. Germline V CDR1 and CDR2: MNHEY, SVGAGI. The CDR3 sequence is CASSKGLAGVTGELFF. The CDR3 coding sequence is TGTGCCAGCAGTAAAGGACTAGCGGGAGTTACCGGGGAGCTGTTTTTT.

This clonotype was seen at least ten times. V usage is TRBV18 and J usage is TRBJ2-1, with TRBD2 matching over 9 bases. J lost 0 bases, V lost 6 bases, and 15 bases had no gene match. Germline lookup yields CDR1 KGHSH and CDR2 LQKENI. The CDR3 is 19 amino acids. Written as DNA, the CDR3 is TGTGCCAGCTCCCCCCGCGCCGGGACTAGCCTAAGCTCCTACAATGAGCAGTTCTTC. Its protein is CASSPRAGTSLSSYNEQFF.

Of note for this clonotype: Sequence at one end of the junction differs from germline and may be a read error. Here the CDR3 DNA reads TGTGTCAGCAGCTTGTTTGGCAATCAGCCCCAGCATTTT. Protein: CVSSLFGNQPQHF. The V gene is TRBV5-6, the J gene TRBJ1-5, with D unresolved. This CDR3 has 13 amino acids. CDR1 and CDR2 (germline): SGHDT, YYEEEE.

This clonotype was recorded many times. The CDR3 loop reads CSATWTLRGEQYF. The CDR3 DNA sequence: TGCAGTGCCACTTGGACATTGAGGGGCGAGCAGTACTTC. This chain uses TRBV20-1 with TRBJ2-7; D is possibly TRBD1 or TRBD2 (5 bases each). The V gene lost 6 bases and the J gene lost 6 bases, with 18 bases spanning the gap. CDR1 is DFQATT and CDR2 is SNEGSKA in the germline V gene (reference sequence). The length of the CDR3 is 13 residues.

CDR3 loop: CASSTGQGETDTQYF. The CDR3 DNA reads TGCGCCAGCAGTACAGGACAGGGGGAAACAGATACGCAGTATTTT. This chain joins TRBV10-1 and TRBJ2-3, with 10 bases aligning to TRBD1. Germline trimming cut 5 bases from V and 3 bases from J; bases unmatched to any gene: 5. Germline CDR1 WNHNN, CDR2 SYGVQD (reference sequence). The CDR3 spans 15 residues.

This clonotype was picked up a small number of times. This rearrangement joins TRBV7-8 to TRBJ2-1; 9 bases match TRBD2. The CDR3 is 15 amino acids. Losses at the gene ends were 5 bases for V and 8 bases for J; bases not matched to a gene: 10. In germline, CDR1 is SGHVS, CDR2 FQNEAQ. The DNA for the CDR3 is TGTGCCAGCAGCCTACCGTTTAGCGGGAGTTATGAGCAGTTCTTC. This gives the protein CASSLPFSGSYEQFF.

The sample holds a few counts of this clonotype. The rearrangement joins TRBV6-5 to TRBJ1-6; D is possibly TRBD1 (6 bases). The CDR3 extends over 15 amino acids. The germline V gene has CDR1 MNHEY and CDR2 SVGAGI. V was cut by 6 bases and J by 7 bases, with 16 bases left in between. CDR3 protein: CASSLETGINSPLHF. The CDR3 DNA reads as TGTGCCAGCAGCCTAGAAACAGGGATCAATTCACCCCTCCACTTT.